A single sample gave rise to the 19 T cell receptor beta chains below, sequenced in a study of PD-L1 blockade in urothelial cancer. The repertoire was sequenced with immunoSEQ multiplex PCR; TCRdb's copy has only in-frame clones and lacks some. The sample yields 70,000 to 75,000 clones, about 89% seen once. The material was PBMCs, obtained around atezolizumab (anti-PD-L1) treatment. Receptors originate from a man between 60 and 75 years old with urothelial cancer.

CDR3 DNA: TGTGCCAGCAGCTTGAGCGGGCCCGATTCACCCCTCCACTTT. As protein: CASSLSGPDSPLHF. The rearrangement links TRBV7-8 to TRBJ1-6; unclear D gene. Germline CDR1 and CDR2: SGHVS and FQNEAQ. The CDR3 contains 14 residues. Trimming cost V 3 bases and J 8 bases, with 11 bases left between them. Drawing the rest from reference TRBV7-8 and TRBJ1-6, the complete variable domain is GAGVSQSPRYKVAKRGQDVALRCDPISGHVSLFWYQQALGQGPEFLTYFQNEAQLDKSGLPSDRFFAERPEGSVSTLKIQRTQQEDSAVYLCASSLSGPDSPLHFGNGTRLTVT.

The V and J genes are TRBV6-5 and TRBJ2-7; 8 nucleotides line up with TRBD1. The CDR3 is made up of 15 amino acids. In germline, CDR1 is MNHEY, CDR2 SVGAGI. The V and J ends lost 5 bases and 4 bases, in that order; junction bases with no gene match: 10. The DNA for the CDR3 is TGTGCCAGCAGTCCCCAAGAGCGGACAGGGTACGAGCAGTACTTC. This codes for CASSPQERTGYEQYF.

The genes are TRBV5-1 and TRBJ2-3; TRBD1 agrees at 10 bases. CDR1 is SGHRS and CDR2 is YFSETQ in the germline V gene. The J segment lost 4 bases and the V segment lost 7 bases, leaving 9 bases of the junction unmatched. The CDR3 length is 15 residues. The CDR3 protein is CASGLDGTGADTQYF. The DNA for the CDR3 is TGCGCCAGCGGTCTCGATGGGACAGGGGCAGATACGCAGTATTTT.

The chain combines TRBV7-3 with TRBJ2-3; D might be TRBD2 (7 bases). Germline CDR1 SGHTA, CDR2 FQGTGA. The CDR3 consists of 17 residues. V lost 4 bases, J lost 0 bases, and 17 bases lay in between. The CDR3 loop reads CASSSFGGGPSTDTQYF. The CDR3 DNA sequence: TGTGCCAGCAGCTCATTTGGGGGGGGCCCTAGCACAGATACGCAGTATTTT.

The count of this clone is one. This sequence joins TRBV6-5 and TRBJ1-1, with TRBD1 matching over 9 bases. V trimming: 2 bases; J trimming: 3 bases; junction bases outside the gene matches: 1. This CDR3 contains 14 residues. Germline lookup yields CDR1 MNHEY and CDR2 SVGAGI. The CDR3 spells CASSYGDRDTEAFF. The CDR3 DNA reads as TGTGCCAGCAGTTACGGGGACAGGGACACTGAAGCTTTCTTT.

This clone appeared a few times. The V and J genes are TRBV6-5 and TRBJ2-7, with TRBD1 identical over 10 bases. This CDR3 is built from 15 residues. Germline values: CDR1 MNHEY, CDR2 SVGAGI. The J segment lost 4 bases and the V segment lost 2 bases, leaving 5 bases of the junction unmatched. The DNA for the CDR3 is TGTGCCAGCAGTTACGCCGGACAGGGGGGGTACGAGCAGTACTTC. Its translation: CASSYAGQGGYEQYF.

The chain joins TRBV9 to TRBJ2-7; TRBD1 might be the D (5 bases). V lost 0 bases to trimming and J lost 5 bases, with 12 bases between them. The CDR3 consists of 14 residues. Looked up from germline, CDR1 is SGDLS and CDR2 is YYNGEE. The CDR3 reads CASSVVLRGDEQYF. The CDR3 bases are TGTGCCAGCAGCGTAGTTTTAAGGGGTGACGAGCAGTACTTC. Supplemented by reference TRBV9 and TRBJ2-7, the full variable domain reads DSGVTQTPKHLITATGQRVTLRCSPRSGDLSVYWYQQSLDQGLQFLIQYYNGEERAKGNILERFSAQQFPDLHSELNLSSLELGDSALYFCASSVVLRGDEQYFGPGTRLTVT.

The chain is built from TRBV30 and TRBJ1-3; D is possibly TRBD1 (6 bases). The CDR3 spans 17 residues. CDR1 and CDR2 (germline): GTSNPN, SVGIG (reference sequence). Trimming took 4 bases from V and 0 from J, leaving 19 bases between them. CDR3 bases: TGTGCCTGGATGAGAACAGGGTTACCGATCTCTGGAAACACCATATATTTT. It codes for CAWMRTGLPISGNTIYF.

The V gene is TRBV28, the J gene TRBJ1-2; D not resolved. This CDR3 has 11 residues. Per the germline V gene, CDR1 is MDHEN and CDR2 is SYDVKM. Trimming removed 5 bases from V and 7 bases from J, with 8 bases in between. Here the CDR3 DNA reads TGTGCCAGCAGTACCACTGGTGGCTACACCTTC. Amino acid sequence: CASSTTGGYTF.

The V gene is TRBV7-2, the J gene TRBJ2-5, with 10 bases identical to TRBD2. With 7 bases clipped from V and 5 bases from J, the junction kept 10 bases outside the gene matches. This CDR3 is 15 amino acids long. The germline CDR1 and CDR2 sequences are SGHTA and FQGNSA. CDR3 nucleotides: TGTGCCAGCAACAAGCGGGAGGGCTTAGGGGAGACCCAGTACTTC. Translating gives CASNKREGLGETQYF. Full variable domain (remainder filled in from reference TRBV7-2 and TRBJ2-5): GAGVSQSPSNKVTEKGKDVELRCDPISGHTALYWYRQSLGQGLEFLIYFQGNSAPDKSGLPSDRFSAERTGGSVSTLTIQRTQQEDSAVYLCASNKREGLGETQYFGPGTRLLVL.

V usage is TRBV18 and J usage is TRBJ1-2, with 7 bases lining up with TRBD1. CDR1 is KGHSH and CDR2 is LQKENI in the germline V gene. After removal of 3 bases from V and 2 bases from J, the junction contained 3 bases not matched to a gene. This CDR3 contains 14 residues. The CDR3 here is CASSPGTENYGYTF. The CDR3 DNA reads TGTGCCAGCTCACCCGGGACAGAAAACTATGGCTACACCTTC. Together with reference TRBV18 and TRBJ1-2, the CDR3 gives the full variable domain: NAGVMQNPRHLVRRRGQEARLRCSPMKGHSHVYWYRQLPEEGLKFMVYLQKENIIDESGMPKERFSAEFPKEGPSILRIQQVVRGDSAAYFCASSPGTENYGYTFGSGTRLTVV.

The chain has TRBV28 and TRBJ2-7, with 9 positions matching TRBD1. V gave up 7 bases and J gave up 0 bases; unmatched junction bases: 10. The germline CDR1 and CDR2 sequences are MDHEN and SYDVKM. The CDR3 runs to 16 residues. The CDR3 spells CASTRIRDRASYEQYF. The CDR3 nucleotides read TGTGCCAGCACCCGGATCCGGGACAGGGCCTCCTACGAGCAGTACTTC.

The rearrangement uses TRBV19 and TRBJ2-2; D not certain. Looked up from germline, CDR1 is LNHDA and CDR2 is SQIVND (reference sequence). V was trimmed by 0 bases and J by 4 bases, leaving 9 bases between them. This CDR3 spans 15 amino acids. CDR3 DNA: TGTGCCAGTAGTATAGACCGGAGCTTCACCGGGGAGCTGTTTTTT. Translation: CASSIDRSFTGELFF.

This rearrangement joins TRBV2 to TRBJ2-3; unclear D gene. Germline V lookup: CDR1 SNHLY, CDR2 FYNNEI. CDR3 size: 11 residues. Trimming cost V 7 bases and J 5 bases, with 7 bases left between them. CDR3 region: CASTPVDTQYF. The DNA for the CDR3 is TGTGCCAGCACCCCTGTAGATACGCAGTATTTT.

This chain uses TRBV9 with TRBJ2-7; 9 nucleotides line up with TRBD2. Unmatched junction bases numbered 6, after V lost 0 bases and J lost 5 bases. CDR1 and CDR2 from the germline V gene are SGDLS and YYNGEE. The CDR3 extends over 15 amino acids. CDR3 in DNA: TGTGCCAGCAGCGTAGGGGGTAGCGGGAGAAACGAGCAGTACTTC. This sequence encodes CASSVGGSGRNEQYF.

V is TRBV19 and J is TRBJ2-1, with 15 bases fitting TRBD2. In germline, CDR1 is LNHDA, CDR2 SQIVND (reference sequence). With V trimmed by 6 bases and J by 9 bases, 6 bases remained unmatched. The CDR3 runs 15 residues. The CDR3 sequence: CASRITGLAGGEQFF. Here the CDR3 DNA reads TGTGCCAGTAGAATCACGGGACTAGCGGGGGGTGAGCAGTTCTTC.

This clone was seen more than once but under ten times. The chain has TRBV5-1 and TRBJ1-1; 9 bases match TRBD1. Trimming at V came to 4 bases and at J to 4 bases, leaving 5 bases not matched to a gene. The CDR3 has 14 amino acids. The germline gives CDR1 SGHRS, CDR2 YFSETQ. The CDR3 region is CASSGGQGGTEAFF. In nucleotides, the CDR3 is TGCGCCAGCAGCGGGGGACAGGGCGGCACTGAAGCTTTCTTT.

This clone has a single count. The chain links TRBV27 to TRBJ1-1, with a possible D match to TRBD1 (5 bases). Deletions cut 2 bases from V and 6 bases from J, with 7 bases between. The CDR3 has 12 amino acids. CDR1 and CDR2 from the germline V gene are MNHEY and SMNVEV (reference sequence). The CDR3 loop is CASSLGGAEAFF. In DNA form, the CDR3 reads TGTGCCAGCAGTTTAGGGGGGGCTGAAGCTTTCTTT.

CDR3 residues: CASSSGMGQGVTEAFF. The CDR3 DNA reads as TGTGCCAGCAGCTCAGGGATGGGACAGGGAGTCACTGAAGCTTTCTTT. The chain has TRBV9 and TRBJ1-1, with 9 positions matching TRBD1. Germline V CDR1 and CDR2: SGDLS, YYNGEE. The CDR3 length is 16 residues. Losses at the gene ends were 4 bases for V and 4 bases for J; bases not matched to a gene: 11.